This T cell receptor beta chain comes out of a study of cytomegalovirus exposure and HLA in healthy donors. Study-wide points: Upon later analysis, HLA-associated TCR beta chains proved more clonally expanded than other, equally common chains. In an earlier analysis, productive rearrangement rates for most beta V segments clustered near 87% or 30%.

CDR3 length: 16 residues. Germline loops: CDR1 MGHRA, CDR2 YSYEKL. Trimming removed 0 bases at V and 3 bases at J, with 12 bases between. With 60 Vbeta and 13 Jbeta primers, the PCR was carried out. The method was immunoSEQ multiplex PCR; TCRdb's version includes in-frame clones alone and lacks a portion of them. The sample carries roughly 190,000 clones, about 84% recorded once. Comment on this clone: Antigen: not known.

This TCR derives from a woman in her twenties or thirties in good health and CMV-seropositive. The gene calls are TRBV4-1 and TRBJ2-1; weak D call: TRBD1 (6 bases). The sample was PBMCs. In nucleotides, the CDR3 is TGCGCCAGCAGCCAAGATCGAACAGGGCGCTACAATGAGCAGTTCTTC. Translation: CASSQDRTGRYNEQFF.